The 25 T cell receptor beta chains below come from one sample, sequenced in a study of blood T cell repertoires in COVID-19. Data came from immunoSEQ multiplex PCR; TCRdb stores just in-frame clones and leaves some out. This sample yields under 300,000 clones, of which 84% are seen a single time; under 5% belongs to the top ten. The source material was peripheral blood. The receptors were sampled from a man between 50 and 59 years old with acute or convalescent COVID-19.

The J gene is TRBJ2-4, the V gene TRBV7-3; 7 positions agree with TRBD1. V trimming: 4 bases; J trimming: 4 bases; junction bases outside the gene matches: 4. Per germline, CDR1 SGHTA and CDR2 FQGTGA. The CDR3 spans 14 residues. The CDR3 bases are TGTGCCAGCAGCTCCCGGGACAGTAAAAACATTCAGTACTTC. Protein sequence: CASSSRDSKNIQYF. The full variable domain, its missing parts supplied by reference TRBV7-3 and TRBJ2-4, is GAGVSQTPSNKVTEKGKYVELRCDPISGHTALYWYRQSLGQGPEFLIYFQGTGAADDSGLPNDRFFAVRPEGSVSTLKIQRTERGDSAVYLCASSSRDSKNIQYFGAGTRLSVL.

This chain links TRBV6-6 with TRBJ1-2; 12 bases fit TRBD1. The CDR3 covers 16 residues. After removal of 2 bases from V and 6 bases from J, the junction contained 7 bases not matched to a gene. From germline, CDR1 is MNHNY and CDR2 SVGAGI (reference sequence). CDR3 nucleotides: TGTGCCAGCAGTTACCGCCGGGACAGGGGGCGTCATGGCTACACCTTC. It is translated as CASSYRRDRGRHGYTF.

The genes are TRBV18 and TRBJ1-1; D perhaps matches TRBD1 (5 bases). Between the trimmed V and J ends, which lost 1 base and 5 bases, there was a span of 11 bases. This CDR3 region has 14 residues. Germline V lookup: CDR1 KGHSH, CDR2 LQKENI. This CDR3 is CASSPRMGGTEAFF. CDR3 coding DNA: TGTGCCAGCTCACCACGGATGGGGGGGACTGAAGCTTTCTTT.

CDR3 nucleotides: TGTGCCAGCTCACCACAAAAAGGGGACTACGAGCAGTACTTC. This encodes CASSPQKGDYEQYF. The V and J genes are TRBV18 and TRBJ2-7, with a possible D match to TRBD1 (5 bases). Germline assignment: CDR1 KGHSH and CDR2 LQKENI. The CDR3 loop spans 14 amino acids. The V end was cut by 1 base, the J end by 3 bases, with 10 bases between.

This clone was counted only a few times. J is TRBJ1-5 and V is TRBV27; 9 positions match TRBD1. After removal of 5 bases from V and 4 bases from J, the junction contained 3 bases not matched to a gene. This CDR3 region has 14 residues. In germline, CDR1 is MNHEY, CDR2 SMNVEV (reference sequence). The CDR3 DNA reads as TGTGCCAGCAGTGGACAGGGGATGAATCAGCCCCAGCATTTT. Translating it yields CASSGQGMNQPQHF.

This clone was detected once. The J gene is TRBJ2-5, the V gene TRBV10-3; unclear D gene. Germline V gives CDR1 ENHRY, CDR2 SYGVKD. The CDR3 runs 13 residues. Trimming took 4 bases from V and 2 from J, leaving 8 bases between them. The DNA of the CDR3 is TGTGCCATCAGTGTTCGAGAACAAGAGACCCAGTACTTC. Translation: CAISVREQETQYF.

This clone was detected a few times. The chain is built from TRBV5-5 and TRBJ2-1; D perhaps matches TRBD1 (6 bases). The CDR3 runs 15 residues. V was shortened by 4 bases and J by 1 base, with 12 bases between the two germline ends. Germline CDR1 SGHKS, CDR2 YYEKEE (reference sequence). CDR3 nucleotides: TGTGCCAGCAGCCCACAGGGTTGGTCCTACAATGAGCAGTTCTTC. Residues: CASSPQGWSYNEQFF.

This rearrangement joins TRBV10-3 to TRBJ2-5; D unresolved. This CDR3 has 13 residues. Germline CDR1 ENHRY, CDR2 SYGVKD. Trimming pared 4 bases from V and 2 bases from J, leaving 8 bases between. CDR3 nucleotides: TGTGCCATCAGTGGAGACATTCAAGAGACCCAGTACTTC. It codes for CAISGDIQETQYF.

The rearrangement joins TRBV7-2 to TRBJ2-7; possibly TRBD2 for D (6 bases). This CDR3 contains 14 residues. Trimming cost V 5 bases and J 5 bases, with 16 bases left between them. Germline V gene sequence: CDR1 SGHTA, CDR2 FQGNSA. The CDR3 sequence is CASSPGGTEHEQYF. CDR3 nucleotide sequence: TGTGCCAGCAGCCCCGGGGGTACGGAACACGAGCAGTACTTC.

As DNA, the CDR3 is TGTGCCACCAGCAGATCCAGGGGGAATCAGCCCCAGCATTTT. Translation gives CATSRSRGNQPQHF. The J gene is TRBJ1-5, the V gene TRBV15; 7 bases agree with TRBD1. The trim removed 2 bases at V and 4 bases at J, leaving 2 bases unmatched. Germline values: CDR1 LNHNV, CDR2 YYDKDF (reference sequence). This CDR3 comprises 14 residues.

V is TRBV7-2 and J is TRBJ1-4, with 7 bases that match TRBD1. J gave up 2 bases and V 6 bases, and 9 bases lay outside the gene matches. Germline CDR1 SGHTA, CDR2 FQGNSA. The CDR3 contains 16 residues. The CDR3 here is CASRRQGSMTNEKLFF. The CDR3 bases are TGTGCCAGCAGGCGACAGGGTTCTATGACTAATGAAAAACTGTTTTTT.

The rearrangement joins TRBV6-5 to TRBJ2-7; TRBD1 matches 8 bases. Germline-derived CDR1 and CDR2 are MNHEY and SVGAGI. The CDR3 totals 15 residues. Germline trimming cut 6 bases from V and 4 bases from J; bases unmatched to any gene: 11. The DNA for the CDR3 is TGTGCCAGCAGGACAGGGGCCCCCAGTATTTACGAGCAGTACTTC. Translating gives CASRTGAPSIYEQYF.

V and J are TRBV19 and TRBJ1-1, with TRBD1 as a possible D gene (6 bases). Trimming took 7 bases from V and 1 from J, leaving 13 bases between them. CDR3 length: 14 amino acids. Looked up from germline, CDR1 is LNHDA and CDR2 is SQIVND (reference sequence). The CDR3 is CASTRGAPNTEAFF. For the CDR3, the DNA is TGTGCCAGTACCAGGGGCGCCCCGAACACTGAAGCTTTCTTT. The full variable domain, in which reference TRBV19 and TRBJ1-1 provide the parts outside the CDR3, is DGGITQSPKYLFRKEGQNVTLSCEQNLNHDAMYWYRQDPGQGLRLIYYSQIVNDFQKGDIAEGYSVSREKKESFPLTVTSAQKNPTAFYLCASTRGAPNTEAFFGQGTRLTVV.

The genes are TRBV9 and TRBJ2-5; 7 bases align to TRBD2. The V segment lost 3 bases and the J segment 3 bases; nucleotides outside the gene matches: 5. This CDR3 is built from 14 residues. Germline loops: CDR1 SGDLS, CDR2 YYNGEE. CDR3 sequence (DNA): TGTGCCAGCAGCGCCGAGGCGGGGGAAGAGACCCAGTACTTC. This codes for CASSAEAGEETQYF.

This clone was detected only once. V usage is TRBV28 and J usage is TRBJ2-7, with 10 bases matching TRBD1. Germline CDR1 MDHEN, CDR2 SYDVKM. Losses at the gene ends were 6 bases for V and 4 bases for J; bases not matched to a gene: 6. This CDR3 is built from 14 residues. The CDR3 region is CASRTGQGMYEQYF. The CDR3 DNA reads as TGTGCCAGCAGGACGGGACAGGGGATGTACGAGCAGTACTTC.

The chain carries TRBV3-1 (or the pseudogene TRBV3-2) and TRBJ2-1; 8 nucleotides align to TRBD2. Germline values: CDR1 LGHDT, CDR2 YNNKEL (reference sequence). The CDR3 spans 17 residues. V was pared by 0 bases and J by 0 bases, with 4 bases of the junction left unmatched. As DNA, the CDR3 is TGTGCCAGCAGCCAAGAGGGCGGGAGGAGCTCCTACAATGAGCAGTTCTTC. It encodes CASSQEGGRSSYNEQFF.

The chain couples TRBV18 to TRBJ1-4, with 9 bases fitting TRBD1. The CDR3 consists of 15 residues. The germline V gene has CDR1 KGHSH and CDR2 LQKENI. The ends lost 3 bases at V and 4 bases at J; junction bases unmatched: 3. CDR3 nucleotides: TGTGCCAGCTCACCCCAGACAGGGGGTAATGAAAAACTGTTTTTT. Translating gives CASSPQTGGNEKLFF.

This clone was detected a few times. The chain recombines TRBV19 with TRBJ1-1, with 7 bases identical to TRBD1. The germline V gene encodes CDR1 LNHDA and CDR2 SQIVND (reference sequence). This CDR3 region has 13 residues. The J segment lost 5 bases and the V segment lost 5 bases, leaving 5 bases of the junction unmatched. The CDR3 loop is CASSWRGQTEAFF. The CDR3 DNA follows: TGTGCCAGTAGTTGGAGGGGGCAGACTGAAGCTTTCTTT.

The chain recombines TRBV5-1 with TRBJ2-1; 10 bases fit TRBD1. The CDR3 sequence is 15 residues long. The germline V gene has CDR1 SGHRS and CDR2 YFSETQ. Trimming removed 2 bases from V and 8 bases from J; junction bases left unmatched: 7. The CDR3: CASSLYKGTGDEQFF. The CDR3 DNA is TGCGCCAGCAGCTTATACAAAGGGACAGGGGATGAGCAGTTCTTC.

This chain uses TRBV28 with TRBJ2-7, with D tentatively TRBD2 (6 bases). This CDR3 region has 17 residues. The germline V and J ends were trimmed by 2 bases and 3 bases, with 20 bases remaining between them. From germline, CDR1 is MDHEN and CDR2 SYDVKM. The CDR3 here is CASSLSGGKTVFYEQYF. In DNA, the CDR3 is TGTGCCAGCAGTTTAAGTGGAGGGAAGACAGTTTTCTACGAGCAGTACTTC.

This clone was observed once. The chain recombines TRBV3-1 (or the pseudogene TRBV3-2) with TRBJ2-5; TRBD2 aligns across 11 bases. CDR1 is LGHDT and CDR2 is YNNKEL in the germline V gene (reference sequence). The V and J ends lost 4 bases and 1 base, in that order; junction bases with no gene match: 17. CDR3 length: 20 amino acids. The CDR3: CASSPKNRLAGGPIQETQYF. CDR3 nucleotide sequence: TGTGCCAGCAGCCCCAAGAATAGGCTAGCGGGGGGCCCGATCCAAGAGACCCAGTACTTC.

V usage is TRBV4-2 and J usage is TRBJ2-5; 12 bases fit TRBD1. The CDR3 extends over 19 amino acids. Germline CDR1 and CDR2: LGHNA and YNFKEQ. V shed 0 bases and J 5 bases; nucleotides not matched to a gene: 13. In nucleotides, the CDR3 is TGTGCCAGCAGCCAAGATCGGGAGGGACAGGGGGCGAAAGGGGAGACCCAGTACTTC. This encodes CASSQDREGQGAKGETQYF.

The chain is built from TRBV25-1 and TRBJ2-1, with TRBD2 matching over 8 bases. J lost 4 bases, V lost 1 base, and 6 bases had no gene match. The CDR3 length is 16 residues. CDR1 and CDR2 (germline): MGHDK, SYGVNS. The CDR3 nucleotides read TGTGCCAGCAGTGAATCCGAGCGGGGGAGGTACAATGAGCAGTTCTTC. Translation gives CASSESERGRYNEQFF.

The chain links TRBV3-1 (or the pseudogene TRBV3-2) to TRBJ2-1; 9 nucleotides agree with TRBD2. The V gene end was trimmed by 7 bases and the J gene end by 7 bases; junction bases not matched to a gene: 5. CDR3 length equals 13 residues. Looked up from germline, CDR1 is LGHDT and CDR2 is YNNKEL (reference sequence). The DNA for the CDR3 is TGTGCCAGCAACCTAGCGGGGATTAATGAGCAGTTCTTC. It specifies CASNLAGINEQFF.

This chain uses TRBV7-3 with TRBJ2-1; 7 nucleotides align to TRBD1. The CDR3 length is 15 residues. Trimming removed 3 bases from V and 6 bases from J; junction bases left unmatched: 8. The V gene's germline CDR1 is SGHTA and CDR2 FQGTGA. CDR3 nucleotide sequence: TGTGCCAGCAGCTTGGTCTCGGGACAGCCCAATGAGCAGTTCTTC. Residues: CASSLVSGQPNEQFF. Together with reference TRBV7-3 and TRBJ2-1, the CDR3 gives the full variable domain: GAGVSQTPSNKVTEKGKYVELRCDPISGHTALYWYRQSLGQGPEFLIYFQGTGAADDSGLPNDRFFAVRPEGSVSTLKIQRTERGDSAVYLCASSLVSGQPNEQFFGPGTRLTVL.